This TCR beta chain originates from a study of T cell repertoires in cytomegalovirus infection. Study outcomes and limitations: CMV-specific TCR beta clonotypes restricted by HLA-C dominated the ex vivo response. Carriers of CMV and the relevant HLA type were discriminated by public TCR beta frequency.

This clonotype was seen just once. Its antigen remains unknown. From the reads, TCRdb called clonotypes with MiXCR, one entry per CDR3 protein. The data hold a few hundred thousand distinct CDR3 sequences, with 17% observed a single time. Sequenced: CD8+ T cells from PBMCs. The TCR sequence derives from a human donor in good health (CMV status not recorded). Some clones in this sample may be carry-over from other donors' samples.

CDR3 nucleotide sequence: TGTGCCAGCAGCTTGGGTCTCGGGCTCATCTACGAGCAGTACTTC. Amino acid sequence: CASSLGLGLIYEQYF. V gene TRBV7-3 combines with J gene TRBJ2-7; D remains unclear. The CDR3 loop spans 15 amino acids. The V end was cut by 3 bases, the J end by 3 bases, with 15 bases between. Germline loops: CDR1 SGHTA, CDR2 FQGTGA.